Presented here are 30 T cell receptor beta chains from one specimen sequenced in a study of metastatic and nonmetastatic thyroid tumors. Thyroid surgery was preceded by no treatment in any patient. TCRdb redid the clone calls on the PCR reads using MiXCR. Found here are about 18,000 clones, approximately 28% of them singletons; the top ten hold approximately 26%. The sequenced sample was tumor tissue. The receptors were gathered from a male donor with papillary thyroid cancer or a benign thyroid nodule (not recorded which). Some clones in this sample may be carry-over from other donors' samples.

By proportion, this clone is medium-sized. CDR3 amino acids: CASSMESYGYTF. CDR3 nucleotide sequence: TGTGCCAGCAGCATGGAAAGCTATGGCTACACCTTC. The V gene is TRBV7-2, the J gene TRBJ1-2; D not resolved. Germline CDR1 reads SGHTA; CDR2 reads FQGNSA. The CDR3 is made up of 12 amino acids. V lost 5 bases and J lost 4, with 8 bases in between.

This clone counts as medium-sized. This chain joins TRBV11-1 and TRBJ2-5, with D tentatively TRBD1 (5 bases). This CDR3 is 15 amino acids long. Germline loops: CDR1 SGHAT, CDR2 FQDESV (reference sequence). With 5 bases removed from V and 2 bases from J, the gap between germline ends came to 15 bases. The CDR3 loop is CASSTYRQPQETQYF. The CDR3 nucleotides are TGTGCCAGCAGCACCTACAGACAGCCTCAAGAGACCCAGTACTTC.

In this sample, this clone turned up many times. The rearrangement joins TRBV7-2 to TRBJ2-5; D ambiguous. Trimming left V 1 base short and J 3 bases short, with 12 bases between. Germline V gives CDR1 SGHTA, CDR2 FQGNSA. The CDR3 length is 15 residues. The CDR3 is CASSLVVGREETQYF. CDR3 bases: TGTGCCAGCAGCTTAGTTGTCGGTAGAGAAGAGACCCAGTACTTC.

The CDR3 bases are TGTGCCAGCAGCTTCAGGGGGGTCGATGAAGCTTTCTTT. It specifies CASSFRGVDEAFF. The genes are TRBV11-3 and TRBJ1-1; 7 bases match TRBD1. The length of the CDR3 is 13 residues. Per the germline V gene, CDR1 is SGHNT and CDR2 is YENEEA. Germline trimming cut 3 bases from V and 7 bases from J; bases unmatched to any gene: 5.

This chain connects TRBV6-1 to TRBJ2-2; the match to TRBD2 covers 11 bases. The CDR3 totals 17 residues. The J segment lost 5 bases and the V segment lost 6 bases, leaving 11 bases of the junction unmatched. Germline V CDR1 and CDR2: MNHNS, SASEGT. The CDR3 loop is CASSRASGRSGTGELFF. The CDR3 DNA is TGTGCCAGCAGCCGGGCTAGCGGGAGGTCGGGGACCGGGGAGCTGTTTTTT.

This clone appeared a single time. Mismatch with germline at one junction end may stem from a read error. V and J are TRBV11-3 and TRBJ2-7; unclear D gene. The V gene's germline CDR1 is SGHNT and CDR2 YENEEA. This CDR3 region has 14 residues. The DNA of the CDR3 is TGTGCCAGCCAGACCGGACGGAGCTCCTACGATCAGTACTTC. Translating it yields CASQTGRSSYDQYF.

This clone counts as medium-sized. DNA for the CDR3: TGTGCCTGGAGTTTTAGAGACAGGGGCTATGGCTACACCTTC. Its protein is CAWSFRDRGYGYTF. V and J are TRBV30 and TRBJ1-2; 8 bases align to TRBD1. The CDR3 spans 14 residues. The V segment lost 2 bases and the J segment 4 bases; nucleotides outside the gene matches: 6. Germline V CDR1 and CDR2: GTSNPN, SVGIG (reference sequence).

This clone was counted between two and nine times. This chain uses TRBV24-1 with TRBJ2-7, with D perhaps TRBD1 or TRBD2 (5 bases each). The CDR3 runs to 13 residues. Trimming left V 5 bases short and J 6 bases short, with 13 bases between. Germline lookup yields CDR1 KGHDR and CDR2 SFDVKD. The CDR3 sequence is CATSVGASGEQYF. The CDR3 region has the DNA TGTGCCACCAGTGTCGGGGCATCGGGCGAGCAGTACTTC.

This clone came up many times. The chain recombines TRBV9 with TRBJ2-6, with unresolved D. Per the germline V gene, CDR1 is SGDLS and CDR2 is YYNGEE. The CDR3 is made up of 16 amino acids. V lost 6 bases, J lost 0 bases, and 13 bases lay in between. This CDR3 is CASTSLENSGANVLTF. As DNA, the CDR3 is TGTGCCAGCACCTCCCTAGAGAACTCTGGGGCCAACGTCCTGACTTTC.

This chain connects TRBV20-1 to TRBJ1-5; D gene ambiguous. This CDR3 is 13 amino acids long. V lost 2 bases and J 3 bases, leaving 8 bases between the germline ends. Germline assignment: CDR1 DFQATT and CDR2 SNEGSKA (reference sequence). The CDR3 coding sequence is TGCAGTGCTAGATTGCAGATCAATCAGCCCCAGCATTTT. Translating gives CSARLQINQPQHF.

The chain recombines TRBV7-2 with TRBJ1-2; no clear D gene. Germline V CDR1 and CDR2: SGHTA, FQGNSA. The CDR3 length is 15 residues. V lost 1 base and J 4 bases, leaving 13 bases between the germline ends. The CDR3 DNA sequence: TGTGCCAGCAGCTTAGAGTCCCACAGAAGCTATGGCTACACCTTC. Its protein product is CASSLESHRSYGYTF.

The chain recombines TRBV12-3 or TRBV12-4 with TRBJ1-2; 7 positions match TRBD1. Trimming removed 6 bases from V and 7 bases from J; junction bases left unmatched: 2. The CDR3 loop spans 11 amino acids. The CDR3 region has the DNA TGTGCCAGCAGGGACAGGACTGGCTACACCTTC. Amino acid sequence: CASRDRTGYTF.

The chain combines TRBV5-1 with TRBJ2-3; the match to TRBD2 covers 10 bases. The CDR3 totals 16 residues. V was clipped by 5 bases and J by 2 bases; unmatched bases: 8. Per germline, CDR1 SGHRS and CDR2 YFSETQ. The CDR3 DNA sequence: TGCGCCAGCAGTCTCCTAGCGGGAGAGCCCACAGATACGCAGTATTTT. This codes for CASSLLAGEPTDTQYF. Combining the CDR3 with reference TRBV5-1 and TRBJ2-3 gives the whole variable domain KAGVTQTPRYLIKTRGQQVTLSCSPISGHRSVSWYQQTPGQGLQFLFEYFSETQRNKGNFPGRFSGRQFSNSRSEMNVSTLELGDSALYLCASSLLAGEPTDTQYFGPGTRLTVL.

Written as DNA, the CDR3 is TGCAGTGCTAGTGGGGCCCTCGAGGCTCAGCCCCAGCATTTT. Encoded protein: CSASGALEAQPQHF. V is TRBV20-1 and J is TRBJ1-5; D is perhaps TRBD1 (5 bases). CDR1 DFQATT and CDR2 SNEGSKA come from the germline V gene (reference sequence). Trimming removed 3 bases from V and 6 bases from J, with 15 bases in between. The CDR3 extends over 14 amino acids.

This clone came up many times. The chain joins TRBV29-1 to TRBJ2-7, with TRBD1 matching 9 bases. With 5 bases clipped from V and 1 base from J, the junction kept 3 bases outside the gene matches. The CDR3 sequence is 13 residues long. Germline V gene sequence: CDR1 SQVTM, CDR2 ANQGSEA. Written as DNA, the CDR3 is TGCAGCGTTCCCGGGACAGGGTCCTACGAGCAGTACTTC. It is translated as CSVPGTGSYEQYF.

The sample holds many counts of this clone. V usage is TRBV5-8 and J usage is TRBJ2-2, with 7 bases matching TRBD1. This CDR3 has 16 amino acids. V lost 7 bases and J lost 0; bases outside the gene matches: 9. CDR1 is SGHTS and CDR2 is YDEGEE in the germline V gene. The CDR3 protein is CASRVPGQSNTGELFF. CDR3 coding DNA: TGTGCCAGCCGAGTCCCGGGACAGTCGAACACCGGGGAGCTGTTTTTT.

This clone is classed as medium-sized. The rearrangement joins TRBV11-3 to TRBJ2-3, with 7 nucleotides matching TRBD1. Germline CDR1 is SGHNT and CDR2 is YENEEA. Trimming cost V 1 base and J 3 bases; bases outside gene matches: 16. The CDR3 contains 19 residues. The CDR3 loop is CASSLVTQGQAVLTDTQYF. CDR3 sequence (DNA): TGTGCCAGCAGCTTAGTTACCCAAGGACAGGCGGTTTTGACAGATACGCAGTATTTT. The full variable domain, its missing parts supplied by reference TRBV11-3 and TRBJ2-3, is EAGVVQSPRYKIIEKKQPVAFWCNPISGHNTLYWYLQNLGQGPELLIRYENEEAVDDSQLPKDRFSAERLKGVDSTLKIQPAELGDSAVYLCASSLVTQGQAVLTDTQYFGPGTRLTVL.

By share of the sample, this clone is medium-sized. This rearrangement joins TRBV7-9 to TRBJ1-1; D is possibly TRBD1 (5 bases). Germline CDR1 reads SEHNR; CDR2 reads FQNEAQ (reference sequence). The CDR3 is made up of 17 amino acids. V was trimmed by 5 bases and J by 5 bases, leaving 24 bases between them. As DNA, the CDR3 is TGTGCCAGCAGCCAGGGTCACCTCCCCCCCCACGGGACTGAAGCTTTCTTT. This sequence encodes CASSQGHLPPHGTEAFF.

The V and J genes are TRBV19 and TRBJ2-7, with D tentatively TRBD1 (5 bases). V lost 4 bases, J lost 0 bases, and 7 bases lay in between. Germline assignment: CDR1 LNHDA and CDR2 SQIVND (reference sequence). This CDR3 is built from 13 residues. CDR3 in DNA: TGTGCCAGTAGTAAGACAGTCTCCTACGAGCAGTACTTC. It translates to CASSKTVSYEQYF.

Only one count was recorded for this clone. The chain links TRBV11-3 to TRBJ2-2; TRBD2 matches 8 bases. The ends lost 5 bases at V and 3 bases at J; junction bases unmatched: 5. Germline V gene lookup returns CDR1 SGHNT and CDR2 YENEEA. This CDR3 spans 15 amino acids. The CDR3 spells CASSPGGRYTGELFF. The DNA of the CDR3 is TGTGCCAGCAGCCCGGGAGGGCGGTACACCGGGGAGCTGTTTTTT. Combining the CDR3 with reference TRBV11-3 and TRBJ2-2 gives the whole variable domain EAGVVQSPRYKIIEKKQPVAFWCNPISGHNTLYWYLQNLGQGPELLIRYENEEAVDDSQLPKDRFSAERLKGVDSTLKIQPAELGDSAVYLCASSPGGRYTGELFFGEGSRLTVL.

This clone has more than one count but fewer than ten. The V and J genes are TRBV28 and TRBJ1-5; D is uncertain. The CDR3 totals 13 residues. Trimming shortened V by 6 bases and J by 5 bases, and 11 bases separated the two germline ends. Per germline, CDR1 MDHEN and CDR2 SYDVKM. CDR3: CASRRSEDQPQHF. CDR3 DNA sequence: TGTGCCAGCAGACGGTCGGAGGATCAGCCCCAGCATTTT.

In this sample, this clone turned up many times. This sequence joins TRBV20-1 and TRBJ2-7; D is unclear. The CDR3 loop spans 13 amino acids. Germline V gene data show CDR1 as DFQATT and CDR2 as SNEGSKA (reference sequence). Trimming stripped 6 bases from V and 2 bases from J, with 14 bases between. CDR3 region: CSALILDAYEQYF. CDR3 in DNA: TGCAGTGCGTTAATTCTAGATGCCTACGAGCAGTACTTC.

Within the sample, this clone is medium-sized (0.01 to 0.1%). The rearrangement joins TRBV20-1 to TRBJ1-3; no clear D. CDR3 length equals 13 residues. V lost 3 bases and J 4 bases, leaving 10 bases between the germline ends. Germline V gene data show CDR1 as DFQATT and CDR2 as SNEGSKA (reference sequence). Here the CDR3 DNA reads TGCAGTGCTAGCTCAGATCTGGGAAACACCATATATTTT. Translating it yields CSASSDLGNTIYF.

This chain uses TRBV30 with TRBJ2-7, with D possibly matching TRBD1 (5 bases). Germline CDR1 reads GTSNPN; CDR2 reads SVGIG (reference sequence). V lost 2 bases to trimming and J lost 5 bases, with 10 bases between them. The CDR3 is 12 residues long. Here the CDR3 reads CAWSRGWDEQYF. The CDR3 DNA reads as TGTGCCTGGAGTAGGGGATGGGACGAGCAGTACTTC.

This chain uses TRBV20-1 with TRBJ1-1; D uncertain. Per the germline V gene, CDR1 is DFQATT and CDR2 is SNEGSKA (reference sequence). This CDR3 has 12 residues. This CDR3 is CISSPRDTEAFF. Written as DNA, the CDR3 is TGCATTTCATCTCCGAGGGACACTGAAGCTTTCTTT.

Concerning this clone: No conserved phenylalanine or tryptophan is present at the end of the CDR3, so a read error is the likely explanation. The DNA is left out, because the CDR3 cannot be placed on it with certainty; the CDR3 is given as TCRdb lists it. The genes are TRBV9 and TRBJ2-6; the D call in the table, TRBD1, was not verified against the DNA. Germline CDR1 is SGDLS and CDR2 is YYNGEE. The CDR3 is 9 amino acids in total, end residues counted. CDR3 sequence: CANSSQHGT.

This clone was counted a few times. The rearrangement links TRBV30 to TRBJ1-4; D not resolved. Looked up from germline, CDR1 is GTSNPN and CDR2 is SVGIG (reference sequence). V gave up 5 bases and J gave up 4 bases, with 5 bases separating them. The CDR3 loop spans 11 amino acids. The CDR3 spells CAWGRNEKLFF. Written as DNA, the CDR3 is TGTGCCTGGGGGCGTAATGAAAAACTGTTTTTT.

The chain combines TRBV30 with TRBJ1-2; possibly TRBD1 for D (6 bases). This CDR3 spans 11 amino acids. The ends were cut back, 7 bases at V and 10 bases at J, with 16 bases in the middle. From germline, CDR1 is GTSNPN and CDR2 SVGIG (reference sequence). The CDR3 coding sequence is TGTGCCTCGAAGTACAGGGCCGACTACACCTTC. As protein: CASKYRADYTF.

The chain combines TRBV28 with TRBJ2-7; 10 nucleotides match TRBD1. Germline V gives CDR1 MDHEN, CDR2 SYDVKM. J gave up 1 base and V 7 bases, and 7 bases lay outside the gene matches. CDR3 size: 15 residues. The CDR3: CASKTDRGLSYEQYF. The CDR3 DNA follows: TGTGCCAGCAAAACCGACAGGGGGCTATCCTACGAGCAGTACTTC.

V is TRBV6-2 or TRBV6-3 and J is TRBJ2-2; 7 bases line up with TRBD1. CDR3 length: 14 residues. V was pared by 10 bases and J by 3 bases, with 8 bases of the junction left unmatched. The germline CDR1 and CDR2 sequences are MNHEY and SVGEGT. DNA of the CDR3: TGTGCCAATCTCCTCGGGACAGACACCGGGGAGCTGTTTTTT. This translates into CANLLGTDTGELFF.